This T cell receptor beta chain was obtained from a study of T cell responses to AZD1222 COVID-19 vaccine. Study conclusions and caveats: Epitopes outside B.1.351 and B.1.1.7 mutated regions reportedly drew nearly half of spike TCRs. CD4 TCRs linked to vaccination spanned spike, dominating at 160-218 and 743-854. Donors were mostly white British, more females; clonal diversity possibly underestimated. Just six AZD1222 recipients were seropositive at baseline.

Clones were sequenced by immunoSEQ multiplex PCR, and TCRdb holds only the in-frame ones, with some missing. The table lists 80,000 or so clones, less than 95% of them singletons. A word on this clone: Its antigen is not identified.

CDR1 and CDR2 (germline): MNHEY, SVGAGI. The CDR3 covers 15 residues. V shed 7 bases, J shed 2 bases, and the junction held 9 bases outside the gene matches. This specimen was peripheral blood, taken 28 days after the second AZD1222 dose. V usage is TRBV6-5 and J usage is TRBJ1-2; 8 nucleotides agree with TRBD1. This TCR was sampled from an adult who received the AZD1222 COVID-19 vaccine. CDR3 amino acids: CASTPRDRMNYGYTF. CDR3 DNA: TGTGCCAGCACCCCGAGGGACAGGATGAACTATGGCTACACCTTC.